The 18 T cell receptor beta chains given below trace back to one sample, sequenced in a study of somatic mutations in cytotoxic T cells in rheumatoid arthritis. Repertoires were generated with immunoSEQ multiplex PCR, while TCRdb's copy carries only in-frame clones and drops some. Counted here are fewer than 20,000 clones, roughly two thirds occurring once; the ten biggest clones make up over 15%. The source material was CD8+ T cells sorted from blood. The receptors were gathered from an adult with rheumatoid arthritis.

V is TRBV7-2 and J is TRBJ2-1; possible D gene TRBD1, 5 bases. V lost 3 bases and J 13 bases, leaving 13 bases between the germline ends. There are 12 residues in the CDR3. The V gene's germline CDR1 is SGHTA and CDR2 FQGNSA. The CDR3 protein is CASSFGHSEQFF. The CDR3 DNA follows: TGTGCCAGCAGCTTTGGACATTCAGAACAGTTCTTC.

This clone appeared a single time. The chain uses TRBV14 and TRBJ2-1; D is perhaps TRBD2 (6 bases). The CDR3 totals 16 residues. V was cut by 3 bases and J by 0 bases, with 12 bases left in between. Germline V CDR1 and CDR2: SGHDN, FVKESK. The CDR3 coding sequence is TGTGCCAGCAGCCAGATGGACGGGAGCTCCTACAATGAGCAGTTCTTC. As protein: CASSQMDGSSYNEQFF.

This rearrangement joins TRBV29-1 to TRBJ2-2; 9 bases are shared with TRBD1. Per the germline V gene, CDR1 is SQVTM and CDR2 is ANQGSEA. Trimming took 4 bases from V and 5 from J; bases not matched to a gene: 11. The CDR3 runs 16 residues. The CDR3 region has the DNA TGCAGCGTTGCCGGGACAGGGTTCGGACAAACCGGGGAGCTGTTTTTT. Protein sequence: CSVAGTGFGQTGELFF.

This sequence joins TRBV7-9 and TRBJ2-5; 9 nucleotides line up with TRBD2. This CDR3 is 15 amino acids long. CDR1 is SEHNR and CDR2 is FQNEAQ in the germline V gene (reference sequence). V lost 1 base, J lost 6 bases, and 6 bases stayed unmatched. CDR3 bases: TGTGCCAGCAGCTTAGGGGTTAGCGGGGGCCAGACCCAGTACTTC. Translated, it gives CASSLGVSGGQTQYF.

The V and J genes are TRBV19 and TRBJ2-7; D is unresolved. Germline values: CDR1 LNHDA, CDR2 SQIVND (reference sequence). The CDR3 sequence is 14 residues long. V lost 1 base and J lost 2, with 9 bases in between. CDR3 protein: CASSIGGTPYEQYF. CDR3 bases: TGTGCCAGTAGTATAGGAGGCACCCCCTACGAGCAGTACTTC.

This chain links TRBV6-5 with TRBJ1-2; D not resolved. Germline lookup yields CDR1 MNHEY and CDR2 SVGAGI. V was clipped by 0 bases and J by 8 bases, with 10 bases between them. The CDR3 extends over 13 amino acids. The DNA of the CDR3 is TGTGCCAGCAGTTACTCTATCGATGTGGGCTACACCTTC. It yields the protein CASSYSIDVGYTF.

V gene TRBV30 combines with J gene TRBJ1-1; TRBD1 aligns across 7 bases. Germline V lookup: CDR1 GTSNPN, CDR2 SVGIG (reference sequence). The CDR3 sequence is 14 residues long. V was clipped by 0 bases and J by 3 bases; unmatched bases: 4. This chain's CDR3 is CAWSVAGGYTEAFF. CDR3 nucleotides: TGTGCCTGGAGTGTGGCAGGGGGGTACACTGAAGCTTTCTTT.

The chain combines TRBV19 with TRBJ1-1; D is ambiguous. Germline values: CDR1 LNHDA, CDR2 SQIVND (reference sequence). The CDR3 is 13 amino acids. The V end lost 4 bases, the J end lost 4 bases, and 10 bases lay between the germline ends. CDR3 sequence (DNA): TGTGCCAGTAGTAAGACCCGGAGCACTGAAGCTTTCTTT. Its protein is CASSKTRSTEAFF.

The chain couples TRBV14 to TRBJ1-3, with 7 bases aligning to TRBD1. This CDR3 is 15 amino acids long. Per the germline V gene, CDR1 is SGHDN and CDR2 is FVKESK. The ends lost 6 bases at V and 0 bases at J; junction bases unmatched: 5. The CDR3 DNA reads as TGTGCCAGCAGGCCGGGACAGAACTCTGGAAACACCATATATTTT. Its translation is CASRPGQNSGNTIYF. The full variable domain, in which reference TRBV14 and TRBJ1-3 provide the parts outside the CDR3, is EAGVTQFPSHSVIEKGQTVTLRCDPISGHDNLYWYRRVMGKEIKFLLHFVKESKQDESGMPNNRFLAERTGGTYSTLKVQPAELEDSGVYFCASRPGQNSGNTIYFGEGSWLTVV.

The chain is built from TRBV19 and TRBJ2-7, with 8 bases that match TRBD1. Germline V gene sequence: CDR1 LNHDA, CDR2 SQIVND (reference sequence). CDR3 length: 13 amino acids. V trimming: 4 bases; J trimming: 3 bases; junction bases outside the gene matches: 2. CDR3 sequence reads: CASSTGQGYEQYF. For the CDR3, the DNA is TGTGCCAGTAGTACAGGACAGGGCTACGAGCAGTACTTC.

This chain links TRBV11-2 with TRBJ2-2; D unresolved. Per the germline V gene, CDR1 is SGHAT and CDR2 is FQNNGV. This CDR3 contains 13 residues. V shed 4 bases and J shed 5 bases, with 8 bases lying between them. The CDR3 coding sequence is TGTGCCAGCAGCTCCTTAAGGACCGGGGAGCTGTTTTTT. It is translated as CASSSLRTGELFF.

This rearrangement joins TRBV4-2 to TRBJ2-1; 13 nucleotides agree with TRBD2. From germline, CDR1 is LGHNA and CDR2 YNFKEQ. This CDR3 has 19 amino acids. V trimming: 4 bases; J trimming: 7 bases; junction bases outside the gene matches: 16. The CDR3, as DNA: TGTGCCAGCAGCCCTAACCCCTCACTAGCGGGGGGGGACACGAATGAGCAGTTCTTC. Its protein is CASSPNPSLAGGDTNEQFF.

The chain carries TRBV9 and TRBJ2-2; the D gene is possibly TRBD2 (6 bases). CDR3 length: 15 residues. Germline-derived CDR1 and CDR2 are SGDLS and YYNGEE. V shed 3 bases and J shed 0 bases, with 9 bases lying between them. CDR3 DNA: TGTGCCAGCAGCGCAACGGGGGCGAACACCGGGGAGCTGTTTTTT. Its protein is CASSATGANTGELFF.

The J gene is TRBJ1-1, the V gene TRBV19; D gene uncertain. Germline V gene lookup returns CDR1 LNHDA and CDR2 SQIVND (reference sequence). The CDR3 contains 15 residues. Trimming took off 3 bases at V and 1 base at J, with 12 bases between the two ends. The CDR3 reads CASSITGRSNTEAFF. The CDR3 DNA sequence: TGTGCCAGTAGTATTACGGGCAGATCGAACACTGAAGCTTTCTTT.

The rearrangement uses TRBV4-1 and TRBJ2-2; possibly TRBD1 or TRBD2 for D (5 bases each). The CDR3 consists of 14 residues. Per germline, CDR1 MGHRA and CDR2 YSYEKL. The V gene lost 0 bases and the J gene lost 6 bases, with 8 bases spanning the gap. In DNA, the CDR3 is TGCGCCAGCAGCCAAGAGTGGGGGTCCGGGGAGCTGTTTTTT. It codes for CASSQEWGSGELFF.

The chain employs TRBV5-1 and TRBJ2-7, with 8 positions matching TRBD2. Germline values: CDR1 SGHRS, CDR2 YFSETQ. The CDR3 has 16 amino acids. V lost 0 bases to trimming and J lost 4 bases; unmatched junction nucleotides: 9. The CDR3 sequence is CASSLAPGGDWYEQYF. The CDR3, as DNA: TGCGCCAGCAGCTTGGCCCCGGGGGGGGACTGGTACGAGCAGTACTTC. Full variable domain (missing parts from reference TRBV5-1 and TRBJ2-7): KAGVTQTPRYLIKTRGQQVTLSCSPISGHRSVSWYQQTPGQGLQFLFEYFSETQRNKGNFPGRFSGRQFSNSRSEMNVSTLELGDSALYLCASSLAPGGDWYEQYFGPGTRLTVT.

J is TRBJ2-1 and V is TRBV4-1; possible D gene TRBD2, 6 bases. Germline V gives CDR1 MGHRA, CDR2 YSYEKL. Trimming cost V 4 bases and J 5 bases, with 15 bases left between them. This CDR3 has 15 amino acids. The CDR3 DNA follows: TGCGCCAGCAGCCTGAAGTGGGGGGAGGACAATGAGCAGTTCTTC. As protein: CASSLKWGEDNEQFF.

The CDR3 sequence is CASSQVQDYNTGELFF. The CDR3 nucleotides are TGCGCCAGCAGCCAAGTACAGGACTACAACACCGGGGAGCTGTTTTTT. The V call is TRBV4-1, the J call TRBJ2-2; TRBD2 is a possible D gene (6 bases). The CDR3 is made up of 16 amino acids. The germline V and J ends were trimmed by 1 base and 2 bases, with 11 bases remaining between them. CDR1 and CDR2 from the germline V gene are MGHRA and YSYEKL.